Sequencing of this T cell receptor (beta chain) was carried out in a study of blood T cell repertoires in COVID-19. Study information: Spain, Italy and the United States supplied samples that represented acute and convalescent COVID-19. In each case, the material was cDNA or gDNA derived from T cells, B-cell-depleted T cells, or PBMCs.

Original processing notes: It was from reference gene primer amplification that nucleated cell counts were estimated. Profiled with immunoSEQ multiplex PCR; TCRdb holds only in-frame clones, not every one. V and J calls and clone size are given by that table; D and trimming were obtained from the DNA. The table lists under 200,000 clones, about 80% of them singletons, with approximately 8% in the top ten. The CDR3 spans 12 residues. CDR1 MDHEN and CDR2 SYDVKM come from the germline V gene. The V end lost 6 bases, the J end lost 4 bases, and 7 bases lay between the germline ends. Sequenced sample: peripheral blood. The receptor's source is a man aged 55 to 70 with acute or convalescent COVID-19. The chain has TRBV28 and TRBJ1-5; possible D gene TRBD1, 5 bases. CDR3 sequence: CASRDSNQPQHF. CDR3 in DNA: TGTGCCAGCAGAGACAGTAATCAGCCCCAGCATTTT.